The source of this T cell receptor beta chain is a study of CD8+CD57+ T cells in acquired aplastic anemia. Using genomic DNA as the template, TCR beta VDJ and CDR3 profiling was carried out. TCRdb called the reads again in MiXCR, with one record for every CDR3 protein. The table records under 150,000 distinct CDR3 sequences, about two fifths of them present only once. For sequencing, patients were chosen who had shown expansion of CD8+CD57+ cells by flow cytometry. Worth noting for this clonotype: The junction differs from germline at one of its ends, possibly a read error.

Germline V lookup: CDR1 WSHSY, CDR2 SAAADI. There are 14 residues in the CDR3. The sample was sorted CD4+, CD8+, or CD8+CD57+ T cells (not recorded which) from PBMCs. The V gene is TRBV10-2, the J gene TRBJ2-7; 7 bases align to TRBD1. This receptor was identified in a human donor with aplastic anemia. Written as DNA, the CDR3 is TGTGCCAGCAGCTCACAGGGGTTGACCTACGAGCAGTACTTC. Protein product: CASSSQGLTYEQYF.